The rows below give T cell receptor beta chains drawn from one sample of a study of CD8+ T cells in alopecia areata. Measured with immunoSEQ multiplex PCR; TCRdb has only the in-frame clones, and not every one. The repertoire consists of 200,000 to 250,000 clones, with around three fifths occurring once and the leading ten covering roughly 4.2%. The specimen comprised CD4+ T cells sorted from blood, sampled at week 4, from a patient treated with tofacitinib. The origin of the receptors is a human donor with alopecia areata. Each CDR3 is given with its conserved first and last residue. The D gene is left open where the match is weak. Part of the rows lack a size; the others show once, few, many or a class for expanded clones.

j_gene,d_gene,abundance,v_gene,CDR3aa,CDR3nt
TRBJ1-1,-,-,TRBV23-1,CASSQSLSSEAFF,TGCGCCAGCAGTCAATCCCTAAGCAGTGAAGCTTTCTTT
TRBJ1-6,TRBD1,-,TRBV23-1,CASSQFDRGRSPLHF,TGCGCCAGCAGTCAATTCGACAGGGGTAGATCACCCCTCCACTTT
TRBJ2-3,TRBD1,-,TRBV7-7,CASSPMGTGYTDTQYF,TGTGCTAGCAGCCCAATGGGGACAGGCTACACAGATACGCAGTATTTT
TRBJ2-5,-,-,TRBV5-1,CASSLGGQETQYF,TGCGCCAGCAGCTTGGGGGGCCAAGAGACCCAGTACTTC
TRBJ2-6,-,-,TRBV28,CASSPGSAGRGANVLTF,TGTGCCAGCAGTCCGGGGTCGGCGGGGCGAGGGGCCAACGTCCTGACTTTC
TRBJ1-4,-,-,TRBV30,CAWTRGTGEKLFF,TGTGCCTGGACGCGGGGGACTGGTGAAAAACTGTTTTTT
TRBJ1-2,-,-,TRBV5-1,CASSPGHSYGYTF,TGCGCCAGCAGCCCGGGACACAGCTATGGCTACACCTTC
TRBJ2-7,TRBD1,few,TRBV29-1,CSVALGQIYEQYF,TGCAGCGTTGCTTTGGGACAGATCTACGAGCAGTACTTC
TRBJ1-5,TRBD1,-,TRBV18,CASSLGQGDQPQHF,TGTGCCAGCTCACTGGGACAGGGGGATCAGCCCCAGCATTTT
TRBJ2-3,TRBD2,few,TRBV5-4,CASSLKAGGPTDTQYF,TGTGCCAGCAGCTTAAAGGCGGGGGGGCCCACAGATACGCAGTATTTT
TRBJ2-3,TRBD2,-,TRBV4-2,CASSLGLAVLDTQYF,TGTGCCAGCAGCCTCGGGCTAGCGGTGCTGGATACGCAGTATTTT
TRBJ1-2,TRBD1,few,TRBV2,CASTERDRNYGYTF,TGTGCCAGCACCGAAAGGGACAGGAACTATGGCTACACCTTC
TRBJ2-7,-,-,TRBV30,CAWSVWYEQYF,TGTGCCTGGAGTGTCTGGTACGAGCAGTACTTC
TRBJ2-7,TRBD1,-,TRBV29-1,CSVIRTGEVSEQYF,TGCAGCGTGATACGGACAGGGGAAGTATCCGAGCAGTACTTC
TRBJ2-3,TRBD2,-,TRBV7-2,CASSPGTSGLSTDTQYF,TGTGCCAGCAGCCCCGGGACTAGCGGTCTTAGCACAGATACGCAGTATTTT
TRBJ2-7,TRBD2,-,TRBV30,CAGGTSGGEQYF,TGTGCCGGCGGGACTAGCGGGGGAGAGCAGTACTTC